These T cell receptor beta chains were read from a single sample in a study of response to subunit inactivated influenza vaccine. TCRdb redid the calling of the RT-PCR reads with MiXCR, one entry per CDR3 protein. The sample yields approximately 500,000 distinct CDR3 sequences, 10% to 15% seen once. The material sequenced was PBMCs from blood, taken about 40 days after vaccination. The receptor set was obtained from a man in his fifties who received an inactivated influenza vaccine. Each CDR3 is given with its conserved first and last residue. The order of the fields is V gene, clone size, J gene, D gene, CDR3 protein, CDR3 DNA. D genes are given only for firm matches. Size is omitted from some rows. Given values are once, few, many or a class for expanded clones.

TRBV5-5	-	TRBJ2-1	TRBD2	CASSSLSGDNNEQFF	TGTGCCAGCAGCTCACTTAGCGGGGATAACAATGAGCAGTTCTTC
TRBV7-9	few	TRBJ1-6	-	CASSSGTAGNYNSPLHF	TGTGCCAGCAGCTCTGGGACCGCGGGGAACTATAATTCACCCCTCCACTTT
TRBV7-8	few	TRBJ2-5	TRBD1	CASNEPRDRVLETQYF	TGTGCCAGCAACGAACCCCGGGACAGGGTCCTAGAGACCCAGTACTTC
TRBV20-1	few	TRBJ2-2	-	CSAREDSGELFF	TGCAGTGCTAGAGAGGATTCCGGGGAGCTGTTTTTT
TRBV20-1	-	TRBJ1-1	-	CSARKQGTRSTEAFF	TGCAGTGCTAGAAAACAGGGAACTAGGAGCACTGAAGCTTTCTTT
TRBV11-3	-	TRBJ2-5	-	CASSSPGNQETQYF	TGTGCCAGCAGTTCCCCAGGGAACCAAGAGACCCAGTACTTC
TRBV10-3	-	TRBJ2-4	-	CAISETGRGDIQYF	TGTGCCATCAGTGAGACGGGACGCGGGGACATTCAGTACTTC
TRBV4-3	few	TRBJ2-1	-	CASSQGRLKGNEQFF	TGCGCCAGCAGCCAAGGTCGGCTCAAGGGGAATGAGCAGTTCTTC
TRBV29-1	many	TRBJ2-7	-	CSVEDAASGEQYF	TGCAGCGTTGAGGACGCGGCCTCTGGAGAGCAGTACTTC
TRBV10-3	many	TRBJ1-5	-	CAISLAPSNQPQHF	TGTGCCATCAGCTTAGCTCCGAGCAATCAGCCCCAGCATTTT
TRBV7-2	many	TRBJ2-7	-	CASSSNTYEQYF	TGTGCCAGCAGCTCAAACACCTACGAGCAGTACTTC
TRBV12-3/TRBV12-4	-	TRBJ1-4	-	CASSPMEGTNEKLFF	TGTGCCAGCAGCCCTATGGAGGGAACTAATGAAAAACTGTTTTTT
TRBV6-2/TRBV6-3	-	TRBJ1-5	TRBD1	CASSEGQGIGQPQHF	TGTGCCAGCAGCGAAGGACAGGGCATCGGACAGCCCCAGCATTTT
TRBV4-3	few	TRBJ2-7	TRBD1	CASSQAQGVAYEQYF	TGCGCCAGCAGCCAAGCACAGGGGGTCGCCTACGAGCAGTACTTC
TRBV5-1	-	TRBJ2-5	-	CASSLAKNQETQYF	TGCGCCAGCAGCTTGGCTAAGAACCAAGAGACCCAGTACTTC
TRBV7-2	few	TRBJ1-5	-	CASSLLGPPNNQPQHF	TGTGCCAGCAGCTTATTGGGACCGCCAAACAATCAGCCCCAGCATTTT
TRBV4-3	few	TRBJ2-6	TRBD1	CASSQDRAGGSSGANVLTF	TGCGCCAGCAGCCAAGACCGCGCAGGGGGTTCTTCTGGGGCCAACGTCCTGACTTTC
TRBV5-1	many	TRBJ2-5	TRBD2	CASSGDQGLARETQYF	TGCGCCAGCAGCGGGGACCAAGGACTAGCGCGGGAGACCCAGTACTTC
TRBV6-1	-	TRBJ1-4	-	CASLAWDRLSNEKLFF	TGTGCCAGCCTGGCCTGGGACCGCCTATCTAATGAAAAACTGTTTTTT
TRBV5-5	-	TRBJ2-3	TRBD2	CASSLDGGASTDTQYF	TGTGCCAGCAGCTTGGACGGGGGGGCCAGCACAGATACGCAGTATTTT
TRBV30	few	TRBJ2-1	TRBD2	CAWRGGGRLSSYNEQFF	TGTGCCTGGCGGGGGGGTGGACGTCTGAGCTCCTACAATGAGCAGTTCTTC
TRBV12-3/TRBV12-4	few	TRBJ2-7	-	CASSPRRARNEQYF	TGTGCCAGCAGTCCCAGGCGGGCAAGAAACGAGCAGTACTTC
TRBV5-1	once	TRBJ2-1	TRBD1	CASSTLTGVPYNEQFF	TGCGCCAGCAGCACACTAACAGGGGTACCCTACAATGAGCAGTTCTTC
TRBV12-3/TRBV12-4	few	TRBJ1-5	-	CASSLGVGDQPQHF	TGTGCCAGCAGTTTGGGGGTTGGTGATCAGCCCCAGCATTTT
TRBV7-8	-	TRBJ1-6	TRBD1	CASSPQGAGNSPLHF	TGTGCCAGCAGCCCGCAGGGGGCTGGGAATTCACCCCTCCACTTT
TRBV12-3/TRBV12-4	-	TRBJ2-2	TRBD1	CASRGRQGGTGELFF	TGTGCCAGCAGAGGCAGACAGGGGGGCACCGGGGAGCTGTTTTTT
TRBV20-1	-	TRBJ2-7	TRBD1	CSARDRVRVYEQYF	TGCAGTGCCAGAGACAGGGTCCGGGTATACGAGCAGTACTTC
TRBV7-3	few	TRBJ2-1	TRBD1	CASSVGLQGGNEQFF	TGTGCCAGCAGCGTAGGCCTACAGGGGGGCAATGAGCAGTTCTTC
TRBV5-5	many	TRBJ2-3	TRBD1	CASSSGQGHSTDTQYF	TGTGCCAGCAGCTCAGGACAGGGGCATAGCACAGATACGCAGTATTTT
TRBV28	-	TRBJ2-1	-	CASREDRHQSSYNEQFF	TGTGCCAGCAGGGAGGACCGCCACCAGAGCTCCTACAATGAGCAGTTCTTC
TRBV15	many	TRBJ1-2	-	CATSRADSRDGYTF	TGTGCCACCAGCAGAGCAGACAGCCGGGATGGCTACACCTTC
TRBV5-1	-	TRBJ2-1	TRBD2	CASSLLAGVPISYNEQFF	TGCGCCAGCAGCTTGCTAGCGGGAGTGCCTATCTCCTACAATGAGCAGTTCTTC
TRBV10-3	-	TRBJ2-5	TRBD1	CAIGPRTGGGETQYF	TGTGCCATCGGGCCAAGGACAGGGGGTGGCGAGACCCAGTACTTC
TRBV12-3/TRBV12-4	-	TRBJ2-1	TRBD2	CASSLIGLAGASFF	TGTGCCAGCAGTTTAATAGGGCTAGCGGGCGCCTCTTTCTTC
TRBV20-1	-	TRBJ2-3	TRBD2	CSATTSGFLLADTQYF	TGCAGTGCCACGACTAGCGGTTTCCTCCTCGCAGATACGCAGTATTTT
TRBV5-1	many	TRBJ2-5	-	CASSFQETQYF	TGTGCCAGCAGCTTCCAAGAGACCCAGTACTTC
TRBV5-1	-	TRBJ2-7	-	CASSGAGTLYEQYF	TGCGCCAGCAGCGGTGCCGGGACACTCTACGAGCAGTACTTC